The present T cell receptor (beta chain) was sequenced within a study of beta chain features in type 1 diabetes. About the study: Age, gender, cell numbers and subset yield matched between patients and controls.

Expressed TCRB transcripts got sequenced, as all isolated RNA was reverse transcribed. This table comes from immunoSEQ multiplex PCR, and its TCRdb copy is limited to in-frame clones, with some not included. The table lists about 210,000 clones, approximately 10% of them singletons. The CDR3 has 16 amino acids. The V gene's germline CDR1 is SGHTA and CDR2 FQGTGA. V was trimmed by 3 bases and J by 1 base, leaving 12 bases between them. Using CD45RO/CCR7/CD25/CD127/CD95/CD27, CD4+ naive, central memory, regulatory and stem cell-like memory cells were sorted. The receptor was derived from a man between 18 and 35 years old in good health. The chain joins TRBV7-3 to TRBJ2-2; TRBD2 might be the D (5 bases). The specimen was central memory CD4+ T cells from blood. The CDR3 region is CASSFISRGNTGELFF. In DNA, the CDR3 is TGTGCCAGCAGCTTTATATCCCGGGGGAACACCGGGGAGCTGTTTTTT.